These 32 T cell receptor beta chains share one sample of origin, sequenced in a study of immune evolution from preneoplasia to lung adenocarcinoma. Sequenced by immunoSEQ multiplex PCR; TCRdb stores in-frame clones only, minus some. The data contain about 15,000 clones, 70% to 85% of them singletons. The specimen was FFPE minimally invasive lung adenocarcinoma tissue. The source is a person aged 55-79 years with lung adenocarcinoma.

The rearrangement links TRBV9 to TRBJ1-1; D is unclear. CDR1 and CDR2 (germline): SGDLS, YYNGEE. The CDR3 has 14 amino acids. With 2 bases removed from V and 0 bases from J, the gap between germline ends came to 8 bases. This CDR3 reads CASSVQALNTEAFF. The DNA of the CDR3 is TGTGCCAGCAGCGTGCAGGCGCTGAACACTGAAGCTTTCTTT.

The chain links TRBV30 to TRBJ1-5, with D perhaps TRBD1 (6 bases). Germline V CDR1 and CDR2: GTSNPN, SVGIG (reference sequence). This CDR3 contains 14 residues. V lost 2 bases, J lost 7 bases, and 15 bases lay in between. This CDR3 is CAWSPRGGGQPQHF. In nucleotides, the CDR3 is TGTGCCTGGAGTCCTCGAGGGGGGGGACAGCCCCAGCATTTT.

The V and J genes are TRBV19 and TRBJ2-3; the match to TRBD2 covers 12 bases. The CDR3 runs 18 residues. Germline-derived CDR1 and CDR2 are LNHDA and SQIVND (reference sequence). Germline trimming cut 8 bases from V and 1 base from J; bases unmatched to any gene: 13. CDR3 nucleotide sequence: TGTGCCAGTGGGCACGGGACTAGCGGGCCGATCGGCACAGATACGCAGTATTTT. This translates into CASGHGTSGPIGTDTQYF.

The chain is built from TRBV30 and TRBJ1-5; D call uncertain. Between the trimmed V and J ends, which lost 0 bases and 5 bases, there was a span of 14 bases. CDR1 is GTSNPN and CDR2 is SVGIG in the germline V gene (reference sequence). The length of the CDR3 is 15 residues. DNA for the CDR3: TGTGCCTGGAGTGTACCCCGGGGTGGCCATCAGCCCCAGCATTTT. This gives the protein CAWSVPRGGHQPQHF.

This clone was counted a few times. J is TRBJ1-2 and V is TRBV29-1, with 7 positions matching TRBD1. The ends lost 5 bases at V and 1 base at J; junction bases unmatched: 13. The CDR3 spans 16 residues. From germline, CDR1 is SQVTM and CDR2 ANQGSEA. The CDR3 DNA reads TGCAGCGTTACCGGGACAGAACTATCTATTAACTATGGCTACACCTTC. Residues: CSVTGTELSINYGYTF. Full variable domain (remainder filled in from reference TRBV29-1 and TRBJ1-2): SAVISQKPSRDICQRGTSLTIQCQVDSQVTMMFWYRQQPGQSLTLIATANQGSEATYESGFVIDKFPISRPNLTFSTLTVSNMSPEDSSIYLCSVTGTELSINYGYTFGSGTRLTVV.

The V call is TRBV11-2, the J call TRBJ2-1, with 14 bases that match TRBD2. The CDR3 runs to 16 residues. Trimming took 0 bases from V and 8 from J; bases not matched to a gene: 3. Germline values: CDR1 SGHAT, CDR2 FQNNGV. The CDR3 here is CASSLEGTSGRDEQFF. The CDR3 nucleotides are TGTGCCAGCAGCTTAGAAGGGACTAGCGGGAGAGATGAGCAGTTCTTC. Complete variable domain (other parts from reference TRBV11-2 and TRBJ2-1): EAGVAQSPRYKIIEKRQSVAFWCNPISGHATLYWYQQILGQGPKLLIQFQNNGVVDDSQLPKDRFSAERLKGVDSTLKIQPAKLEDSAVYLCASSLEGTSGRDEQFFGPGTRLTVL.

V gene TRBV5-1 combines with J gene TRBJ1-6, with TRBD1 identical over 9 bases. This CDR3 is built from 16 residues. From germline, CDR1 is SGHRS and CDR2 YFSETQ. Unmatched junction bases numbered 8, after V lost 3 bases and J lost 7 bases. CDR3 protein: CASSSNPGQGNSPLHF. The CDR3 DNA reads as TGCGCCAGCAGCTCGAACCCGGGACAGGGAAATTCACCCCTCCACTTT.

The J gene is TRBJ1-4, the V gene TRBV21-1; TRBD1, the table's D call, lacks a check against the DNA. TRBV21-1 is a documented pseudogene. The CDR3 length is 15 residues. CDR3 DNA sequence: TGTGCCAGCAGCAAATTCCACAGGACTAATGAAAAACTGTTTTTT. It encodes CASSKFHRTNEKLFF.

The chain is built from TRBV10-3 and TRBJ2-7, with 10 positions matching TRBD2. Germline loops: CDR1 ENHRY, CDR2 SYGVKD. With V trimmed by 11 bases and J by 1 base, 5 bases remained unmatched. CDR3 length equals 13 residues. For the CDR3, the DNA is TGTGCCCCAAGGACTAGCGGATCCTACGAGCAGTACTTC. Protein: CAPRTSGSYEQYF.

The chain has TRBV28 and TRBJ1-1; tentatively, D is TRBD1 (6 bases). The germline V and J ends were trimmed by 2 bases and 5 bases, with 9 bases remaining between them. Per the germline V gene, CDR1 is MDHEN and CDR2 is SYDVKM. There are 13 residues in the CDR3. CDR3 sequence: CASSLLGGTEAFF. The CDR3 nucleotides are TGTGCCAGCAGTTTACTAGGGGGGACTGAAGCTTTCTTT.

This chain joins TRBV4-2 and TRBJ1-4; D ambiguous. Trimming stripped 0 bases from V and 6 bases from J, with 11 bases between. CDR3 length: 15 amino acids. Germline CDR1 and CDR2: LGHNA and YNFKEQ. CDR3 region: CASSQERTRDEKLFF. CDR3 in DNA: TGTGCCAGCAGCCAAGAAAGGACGCGGGATGAAAAACTGTTTTTT.

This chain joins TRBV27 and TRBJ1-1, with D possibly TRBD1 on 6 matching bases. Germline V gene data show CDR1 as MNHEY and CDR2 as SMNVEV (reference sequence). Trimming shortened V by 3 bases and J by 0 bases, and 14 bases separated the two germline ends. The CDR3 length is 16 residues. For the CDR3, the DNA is TGTGCCAGCAGTTTCTTCCAGGGGTTAATGAACACTGAAGCTTTCTTT. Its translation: CASSFFQGLMNTEAFF.

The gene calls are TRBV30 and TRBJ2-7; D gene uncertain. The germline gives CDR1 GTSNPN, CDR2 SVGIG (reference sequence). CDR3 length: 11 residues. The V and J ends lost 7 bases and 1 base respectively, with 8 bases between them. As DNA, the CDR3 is TGTGCCTACAAGGGTTCCTACGAGCAGTACTTC. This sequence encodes CAYKGSYEQYF.

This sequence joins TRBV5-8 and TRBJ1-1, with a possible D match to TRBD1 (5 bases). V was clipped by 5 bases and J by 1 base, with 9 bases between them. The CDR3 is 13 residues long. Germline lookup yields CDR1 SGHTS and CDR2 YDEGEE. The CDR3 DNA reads TGTGCCAGCAGACGGGACTGGAACACTGAAGCTTTCTTT. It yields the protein CASRRDWNTEAFF. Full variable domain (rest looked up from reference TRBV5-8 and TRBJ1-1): EAGVTQSPTHLIKTRGQQATLRCSPISGHTSVYWYQQALGLGLQFLLWYDEGEERNRGNFPPRFSGRQFPNYSSELNVNALELEDSALYLCASRRDWNTEAFFGQGTRLTVV.

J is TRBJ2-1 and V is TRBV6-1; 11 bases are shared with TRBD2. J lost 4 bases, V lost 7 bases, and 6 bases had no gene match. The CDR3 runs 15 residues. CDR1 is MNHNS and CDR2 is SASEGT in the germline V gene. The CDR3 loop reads CASMRTSGQYNEQFF. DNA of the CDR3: TGTGCCAGCATGCGGACTAGCGGGCAGTACAATGAGCAGTTCTTC.

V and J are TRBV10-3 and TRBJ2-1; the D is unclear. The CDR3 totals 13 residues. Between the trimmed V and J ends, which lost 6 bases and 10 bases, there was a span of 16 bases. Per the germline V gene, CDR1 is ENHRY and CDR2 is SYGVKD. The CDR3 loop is CAIRTDTGWEQFF. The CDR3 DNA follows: TGTGCCATCAGGACTGACACGGGCTGGGAGCAGTTCTTC.

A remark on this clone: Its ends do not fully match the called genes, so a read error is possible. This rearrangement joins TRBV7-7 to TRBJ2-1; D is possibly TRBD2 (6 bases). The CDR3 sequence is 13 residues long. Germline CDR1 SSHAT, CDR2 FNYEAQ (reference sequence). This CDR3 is CASSQTSNNEQFF. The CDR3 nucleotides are TGTGCTAGCAGCCAGACTAGTAACAATGAGCAGTTCTTC.

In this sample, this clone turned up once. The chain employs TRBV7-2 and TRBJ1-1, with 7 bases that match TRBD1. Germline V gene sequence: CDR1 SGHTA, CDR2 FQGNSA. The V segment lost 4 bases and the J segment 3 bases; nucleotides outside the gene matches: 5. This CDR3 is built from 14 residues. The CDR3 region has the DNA TGTGCCAGCAGCTCCCGGGACAGCTACACTGAAGCTTTCTTT. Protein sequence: CASSSRDSYTEAFF.

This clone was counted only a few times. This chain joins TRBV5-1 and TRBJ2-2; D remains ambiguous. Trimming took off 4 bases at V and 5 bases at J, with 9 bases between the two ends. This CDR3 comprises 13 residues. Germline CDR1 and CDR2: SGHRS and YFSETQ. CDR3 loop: CASSNGWTGELFF. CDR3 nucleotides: TGCGCCAGCAGCAACGGGTGGACCGGGGAGCTGTTTTTT.

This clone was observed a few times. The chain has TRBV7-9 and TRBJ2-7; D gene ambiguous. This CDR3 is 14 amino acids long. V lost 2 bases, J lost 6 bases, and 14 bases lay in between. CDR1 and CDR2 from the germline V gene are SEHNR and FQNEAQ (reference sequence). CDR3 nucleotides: TGTGCCAGCAGCTTAAACGCAGGTCCTGGCGAGCAGTACTTC. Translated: CASSLNAGPGEQYF.

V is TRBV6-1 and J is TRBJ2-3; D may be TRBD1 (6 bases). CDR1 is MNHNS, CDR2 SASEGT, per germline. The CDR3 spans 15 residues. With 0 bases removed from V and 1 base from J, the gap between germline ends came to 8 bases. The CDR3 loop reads CASSEAAGGTDTQYF. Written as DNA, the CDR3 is TGTGCCAGCAGTGAAGCGGCAGGGGGCACAGATACGCAGTATTTT.

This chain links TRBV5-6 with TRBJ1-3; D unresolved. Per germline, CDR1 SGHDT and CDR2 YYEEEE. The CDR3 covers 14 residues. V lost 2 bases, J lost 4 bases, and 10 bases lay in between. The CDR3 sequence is CASSFDGAGNTIYF. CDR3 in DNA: TGTGCCAGCAGCTTCGACGGTGCGGGAAACACCATATATTTT.

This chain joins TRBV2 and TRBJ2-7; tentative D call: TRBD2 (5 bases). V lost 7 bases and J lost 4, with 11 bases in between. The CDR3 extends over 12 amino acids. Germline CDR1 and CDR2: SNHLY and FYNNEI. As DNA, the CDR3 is TGTGCCAGCAACGAGGGAAGGTACGAGCAGTACTTC. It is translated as CASNEGRYEQYF.

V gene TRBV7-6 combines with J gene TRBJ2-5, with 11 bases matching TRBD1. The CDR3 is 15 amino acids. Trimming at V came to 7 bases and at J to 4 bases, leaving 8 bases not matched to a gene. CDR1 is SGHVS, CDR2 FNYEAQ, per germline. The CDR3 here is CASTSGQGAGETQYF. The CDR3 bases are TGTGCCAGCACCAGCGGACAGGGGGCAGGAGAGACCCAGTACTTC. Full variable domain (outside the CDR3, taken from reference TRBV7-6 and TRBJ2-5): GAGVSQSPRYKVTKRGQDVALRCDPISGHVSLYWYRQALGQGPEFLTYFNYEAQQDKSGLPNDRFSAERPEGSISTLTIQRTEQRDSAMYRCASTSGQGAGETQYFGPGTRLLVL.

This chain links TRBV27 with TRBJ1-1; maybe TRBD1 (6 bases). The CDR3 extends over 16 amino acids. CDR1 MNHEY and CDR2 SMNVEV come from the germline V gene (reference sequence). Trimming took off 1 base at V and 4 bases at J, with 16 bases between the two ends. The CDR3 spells CASSLWGAQGITEAFF. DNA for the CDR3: TGTGCCAGCAGTTTATGGGGGGCTCAAGGGATCACTGAAGCTTTCTTT.

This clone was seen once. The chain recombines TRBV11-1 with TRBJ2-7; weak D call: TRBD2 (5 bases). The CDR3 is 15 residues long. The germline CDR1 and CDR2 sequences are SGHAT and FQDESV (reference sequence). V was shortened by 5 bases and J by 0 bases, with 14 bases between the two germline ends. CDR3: CASSRSDSFSYEQYF. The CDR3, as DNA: TGTGCCAGCAGCCGCTCGGACTCATTCTCCTACGAGCAGTACTTC.

The CDR3 nucleotides are TGTGCCAGCAGCGCTGGGGAAGTAGCGGGATCGACCTACAATGAGCAGTTCTTC. This sequence encodes CASSAGEVAGSTYNEQFF. The chain has TRBV9 and TRBJ2-1, with TRBD2 identical over 8 bases. J lost 2 bases, V lost 3 bases, and 13 bases had no gene match. The CDR3 length is 18 residues. Germline V gives CDR1 SGDLS, CDR2 YYNGEE.

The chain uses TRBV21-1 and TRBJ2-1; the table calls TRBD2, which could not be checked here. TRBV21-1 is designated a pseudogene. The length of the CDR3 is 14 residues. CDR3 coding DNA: TGTGCCAGCAGGGGGACTAGCGGCTACAATGAGCAGTTCTTC. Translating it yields CASRGTSGYNEQFF.

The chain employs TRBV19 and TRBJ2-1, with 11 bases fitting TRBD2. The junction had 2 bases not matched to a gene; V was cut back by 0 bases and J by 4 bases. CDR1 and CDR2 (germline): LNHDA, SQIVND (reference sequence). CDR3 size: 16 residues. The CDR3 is CASSIDSGGDYNEQFF. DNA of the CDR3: TGTGCCAGTAGTATAGATAGCGGGGGGGATTACAATGAGCAGTTCTTC.

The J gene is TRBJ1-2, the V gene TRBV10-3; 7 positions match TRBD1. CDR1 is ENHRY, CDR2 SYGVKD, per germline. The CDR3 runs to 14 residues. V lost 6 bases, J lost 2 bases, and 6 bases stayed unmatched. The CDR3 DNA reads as TGTGCCATCAGAGGGGGACAGCCCAACTATGGCTACACCTTC. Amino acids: CAIRGGQPNYGYTF.

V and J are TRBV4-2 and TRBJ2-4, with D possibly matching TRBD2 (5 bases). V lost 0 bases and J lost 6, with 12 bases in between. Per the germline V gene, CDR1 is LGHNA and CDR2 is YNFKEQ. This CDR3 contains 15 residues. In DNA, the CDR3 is TGTGCCAGCAGCCAAGATCTGGACTTGCGAAACATTCAGTACTTC. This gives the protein CASSQDLDLRNIQYF.

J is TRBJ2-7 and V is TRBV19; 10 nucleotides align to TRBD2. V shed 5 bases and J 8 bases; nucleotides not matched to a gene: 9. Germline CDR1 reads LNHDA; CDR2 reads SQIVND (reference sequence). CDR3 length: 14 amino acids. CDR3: CASSYQREGMKQYF. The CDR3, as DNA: TGTGCCAGTAGTTACCAGCGGGAGGGGATGAAGCAGTACTTC. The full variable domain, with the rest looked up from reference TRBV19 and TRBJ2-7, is DGGITQSPKYLFRKEGQNVTLSCEQNLNHDAMYWYRQDPGQGLRLIYYSQIVNDFQKGDIAEGYSVSREKKESFPLTVTSAQKNPTAFYLCASSYQREGMKQYFGPGTRLTVT.